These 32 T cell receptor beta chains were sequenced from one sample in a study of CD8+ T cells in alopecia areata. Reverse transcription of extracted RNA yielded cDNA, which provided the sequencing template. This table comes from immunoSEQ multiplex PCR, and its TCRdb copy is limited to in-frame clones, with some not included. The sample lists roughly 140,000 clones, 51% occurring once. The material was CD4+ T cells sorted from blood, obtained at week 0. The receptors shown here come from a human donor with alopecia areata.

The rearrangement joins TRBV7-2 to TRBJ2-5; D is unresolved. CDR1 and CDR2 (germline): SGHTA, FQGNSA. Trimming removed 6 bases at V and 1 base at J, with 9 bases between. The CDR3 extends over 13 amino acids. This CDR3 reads CASSPLVQETQYF. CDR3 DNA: TGTGCCAGCAGTCCCCTTGTCCAAGAGACCCAGTACTTC.

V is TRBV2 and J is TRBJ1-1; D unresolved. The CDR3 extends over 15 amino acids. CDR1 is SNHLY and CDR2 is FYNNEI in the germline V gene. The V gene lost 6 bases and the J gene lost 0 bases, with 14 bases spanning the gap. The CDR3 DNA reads TGTGCCAGCAGAAGGACGGATCAGATGAACACTGAAGCTTTCTTT. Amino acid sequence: CASRRTDQMNTEAFF. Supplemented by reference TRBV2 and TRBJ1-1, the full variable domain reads EPEVTQTPSHQVTQMGQEVILRCVPISNHLYFYWYRQILGQKVEFLVSFYNNEISEKSEIFDDQFSVERPDGSNFTLKIRSTKLEDSAMYFCASRRTDQMNTEAFFGQGTRLTVV.

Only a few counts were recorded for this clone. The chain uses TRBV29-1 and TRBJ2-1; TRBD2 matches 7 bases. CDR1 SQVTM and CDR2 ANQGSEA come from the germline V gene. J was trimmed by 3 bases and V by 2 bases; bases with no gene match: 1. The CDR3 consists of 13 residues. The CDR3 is CSVEWGGYNEQFF. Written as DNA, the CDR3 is TGCAGCGTTGAATGGGGGGGCTACAATGAGCAGTTCTTC.

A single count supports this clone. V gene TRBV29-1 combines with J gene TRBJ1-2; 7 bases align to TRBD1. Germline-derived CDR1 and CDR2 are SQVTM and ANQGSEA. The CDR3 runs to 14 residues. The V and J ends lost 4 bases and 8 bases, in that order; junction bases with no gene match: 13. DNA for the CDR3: TGCAGCGTTGTGCCGTTTGACAGGGCGGAAGGCTACACCTTC. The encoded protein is CSVVPFDRAEGYTF.

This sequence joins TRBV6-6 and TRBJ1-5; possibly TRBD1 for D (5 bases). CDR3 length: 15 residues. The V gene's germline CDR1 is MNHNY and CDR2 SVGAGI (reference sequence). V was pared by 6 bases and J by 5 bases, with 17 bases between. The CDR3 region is CASSQAFGGDQPQHF. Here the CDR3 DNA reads TGTGCCAGCAGCCAGGCCTTCGGGGGGGATCAGCCCCAGCATTTT.

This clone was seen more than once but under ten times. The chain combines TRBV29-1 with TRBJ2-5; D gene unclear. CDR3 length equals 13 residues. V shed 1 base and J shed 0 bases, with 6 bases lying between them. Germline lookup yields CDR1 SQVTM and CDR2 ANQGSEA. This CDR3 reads CSVEVRNQETQYF. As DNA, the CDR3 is TGCAGCGTTGAAGTACGTAACCAAGAGACCCAGTACTTC.

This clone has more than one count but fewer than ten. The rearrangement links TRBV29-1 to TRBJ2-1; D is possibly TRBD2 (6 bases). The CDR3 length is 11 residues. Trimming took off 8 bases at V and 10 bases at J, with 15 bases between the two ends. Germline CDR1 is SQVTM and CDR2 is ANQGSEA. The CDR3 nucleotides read TGCAGCCTCGGGTCAGGGAGGGAGCAGTTCTTC. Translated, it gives CSLGSGREQFF.

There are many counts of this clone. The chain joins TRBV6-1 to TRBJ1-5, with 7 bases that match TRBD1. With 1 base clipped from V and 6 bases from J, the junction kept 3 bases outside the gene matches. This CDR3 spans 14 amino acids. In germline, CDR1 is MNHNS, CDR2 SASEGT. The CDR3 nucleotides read TGTGCCAGCAGTGAAGGAGGGGGCGGTCAGCCCCAGCATTTT. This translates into CASSEGGGGQPQHF.

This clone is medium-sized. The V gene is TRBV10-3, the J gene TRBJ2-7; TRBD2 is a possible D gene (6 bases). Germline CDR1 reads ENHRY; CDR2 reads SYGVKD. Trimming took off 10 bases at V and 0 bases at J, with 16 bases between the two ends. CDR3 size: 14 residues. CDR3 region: CATGRTEYSYEQYF. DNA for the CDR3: TGTGCCACAGGGAGGACGGAATACTCCTACGAGCAGTACTTC.

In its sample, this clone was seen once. CDR3 residues: CASSSPGPVGETQYF. CDR3 DNA: TGTGCCAGCAGCTCGCCAGGGCCTGTAGGAGAGACCCAGTACTTC. The chain combines TRBV7-2 with TRBJ2-5; maybe TRBD1 (5 bases). The CDR3 is made up of 15 amino acids. V lost 4 bases to trimming and J lost 4 bases, with 16 bases between them. Germline V CDR1 and CDR2: SGHTA, FQGNSA.

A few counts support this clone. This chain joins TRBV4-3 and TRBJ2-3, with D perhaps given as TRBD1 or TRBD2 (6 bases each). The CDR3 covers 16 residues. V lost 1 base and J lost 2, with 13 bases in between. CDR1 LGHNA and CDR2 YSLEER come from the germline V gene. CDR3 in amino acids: CASSQGRGISTDTQYF. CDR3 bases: TGCGCCAGCAGCCAAGGGAGGGGGATTTCCACAGATACGCAGTATTTT.

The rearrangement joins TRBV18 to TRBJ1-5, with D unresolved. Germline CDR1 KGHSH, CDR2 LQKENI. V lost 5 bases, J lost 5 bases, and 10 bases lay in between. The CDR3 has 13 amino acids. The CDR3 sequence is CASSYAVDQPQHF. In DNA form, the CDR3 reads TGTGCCAGCTCATACGCGGTGGATCAGCCCCAGCATTTT.

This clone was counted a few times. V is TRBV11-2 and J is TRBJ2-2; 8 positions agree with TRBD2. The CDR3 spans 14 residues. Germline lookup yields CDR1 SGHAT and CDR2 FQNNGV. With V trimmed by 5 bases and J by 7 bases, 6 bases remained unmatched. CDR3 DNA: TGTGCCAGCAGCCCGGGACTAGTGATCGGGGAGCTGTTTTTT. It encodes CASSPGLVIGELFF.

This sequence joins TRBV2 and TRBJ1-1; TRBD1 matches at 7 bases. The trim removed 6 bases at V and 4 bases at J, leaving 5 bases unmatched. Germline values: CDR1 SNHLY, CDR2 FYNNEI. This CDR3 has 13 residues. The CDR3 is CASREGTATEAFF. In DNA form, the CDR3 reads TGTGCCAGCAGGGAGGGGACAGCCACTGAAGCTTTCTTT.

CDR3 nucleotides: TGTGCCAGCAGACTCAGGGGAGAGACCCAGTACTTC. Translated: CASRLRGETQYF. The chain uses TRBV2 and TRBJ2-5; a weak D match, TRBD1 (6 bases). Germline V gene sequence: CDR1 SNHLY, CDR2 FYNNEI. This CDR3 spans 12 amino acids. V lost 6 bases and J lost 4, with 9 bases in between.

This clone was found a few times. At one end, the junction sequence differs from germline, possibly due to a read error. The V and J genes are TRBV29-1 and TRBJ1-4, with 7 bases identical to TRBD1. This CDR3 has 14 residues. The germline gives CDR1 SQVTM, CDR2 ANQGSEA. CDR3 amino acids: CSVQDRVGVEKLFF. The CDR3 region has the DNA TGCAGCGTTCAAGACAGGGTCGGTGTTGAAAAACTGTTTTTT.

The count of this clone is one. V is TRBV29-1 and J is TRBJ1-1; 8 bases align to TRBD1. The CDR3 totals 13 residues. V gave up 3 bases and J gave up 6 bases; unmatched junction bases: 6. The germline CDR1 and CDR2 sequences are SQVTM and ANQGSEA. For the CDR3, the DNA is TGCAGCGTTGACGGGACAGGATACGCTGAAGCTTTCTTT. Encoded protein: CSVDGTGYAEAFF.

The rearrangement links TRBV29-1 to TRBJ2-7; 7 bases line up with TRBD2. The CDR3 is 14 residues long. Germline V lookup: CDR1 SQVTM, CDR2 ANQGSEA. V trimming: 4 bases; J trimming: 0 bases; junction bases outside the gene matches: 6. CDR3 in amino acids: CSVAASGYSYEQYF. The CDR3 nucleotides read TGCAGCGTTGCGGCTAGCGGATACTCCTACGAGCAGTACTTC.

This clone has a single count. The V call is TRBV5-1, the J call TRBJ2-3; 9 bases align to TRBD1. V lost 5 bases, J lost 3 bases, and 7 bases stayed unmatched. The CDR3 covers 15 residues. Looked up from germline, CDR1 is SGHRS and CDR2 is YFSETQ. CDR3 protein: CASRRTGVRTDTQYF. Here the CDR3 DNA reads TGCGCCAGCAGACGGACAGGGGTGAGGACAGATACGCAGTATTTT.

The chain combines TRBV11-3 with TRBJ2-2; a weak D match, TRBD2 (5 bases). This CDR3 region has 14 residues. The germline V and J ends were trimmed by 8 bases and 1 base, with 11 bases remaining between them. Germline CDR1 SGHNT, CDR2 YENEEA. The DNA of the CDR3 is TGTGCCAGCCACGGGAACGGGAACACCGGGGAGCTGTTTTTT. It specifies CASHGNGNTGELFF.

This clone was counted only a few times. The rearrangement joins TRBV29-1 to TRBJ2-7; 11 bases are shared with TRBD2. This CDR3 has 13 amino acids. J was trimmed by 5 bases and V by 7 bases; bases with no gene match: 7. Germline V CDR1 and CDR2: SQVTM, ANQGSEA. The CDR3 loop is CSALTSGNHEQYF. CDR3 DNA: TGCAGCGCTCTGACTAGCGGGAACCACGAGCAGTACTTC.

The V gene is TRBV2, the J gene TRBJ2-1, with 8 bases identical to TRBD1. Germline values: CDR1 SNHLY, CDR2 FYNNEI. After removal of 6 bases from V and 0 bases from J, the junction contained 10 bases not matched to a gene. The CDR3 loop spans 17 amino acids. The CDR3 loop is CASRAGGPSSSYNEQFF. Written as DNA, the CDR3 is TGTGCCAGCAGGGCAGGGGGCCCCTCGAGCTCCTACAATGAGCAGTTCTTC.

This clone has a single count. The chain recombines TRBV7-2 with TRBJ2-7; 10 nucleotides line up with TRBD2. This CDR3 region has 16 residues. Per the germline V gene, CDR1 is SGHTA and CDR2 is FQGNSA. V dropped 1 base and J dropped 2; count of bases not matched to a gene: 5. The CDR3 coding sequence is TGTGCCAGCAGCTTAGGATCAGCGGGAGGGCCCTACGAGCAGTACTTC. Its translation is CASSLGSAGGPYEQYF.

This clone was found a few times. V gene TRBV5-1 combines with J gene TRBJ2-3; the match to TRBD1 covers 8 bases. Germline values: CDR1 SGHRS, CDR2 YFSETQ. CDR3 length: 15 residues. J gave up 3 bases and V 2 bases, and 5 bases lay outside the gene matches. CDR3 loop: CASSLQGGGTDTQYF. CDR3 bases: TGCGCCAGCAGCTTACAGGGGGGTGGGACAGATACGCAGTATTTT. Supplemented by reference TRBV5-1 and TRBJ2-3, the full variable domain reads KAGVTQTPRYLIKTRGQQVTLSCSPISGHRSVSWYQQTPGQGLQFLFEYFSETQRNKGNFPGRFSGRQFSNSRSEMNVSTLELGDSALYLCASSLQGGGTDTQYFGPGTRLTVL.

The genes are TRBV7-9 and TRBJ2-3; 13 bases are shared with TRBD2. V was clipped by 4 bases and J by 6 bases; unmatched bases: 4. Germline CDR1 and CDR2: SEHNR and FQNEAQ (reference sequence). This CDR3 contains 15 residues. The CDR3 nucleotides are TGTGCCAGCAGCTCAGGACTAGCGGGAGCTGATACGCAGTATTTT. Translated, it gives CASSSGLAGADTQYF.

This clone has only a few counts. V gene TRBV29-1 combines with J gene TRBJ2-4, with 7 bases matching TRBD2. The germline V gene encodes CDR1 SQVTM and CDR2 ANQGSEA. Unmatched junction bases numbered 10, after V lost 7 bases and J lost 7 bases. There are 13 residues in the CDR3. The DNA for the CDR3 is TGCAGCGGCCTAAGCGGGATAGGGAACATTCAGTACTTC. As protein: CSGLSGIGNIQYF. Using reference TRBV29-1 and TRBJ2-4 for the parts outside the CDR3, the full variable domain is SAVISQKPSRDICQRGTSLTIQCQVDSQVTMMFWYRQQPGQSLTLIATANQGSEATYESGFVIDKFPISRPNLTFSTLTVSNMSPEDSSIYLCSGLSGIGNIQYFGAGTRLSVL.

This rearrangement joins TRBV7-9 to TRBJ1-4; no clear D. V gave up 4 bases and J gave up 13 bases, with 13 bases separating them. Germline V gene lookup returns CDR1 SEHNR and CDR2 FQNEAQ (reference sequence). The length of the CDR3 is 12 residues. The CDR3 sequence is CASSSFKGGLFF. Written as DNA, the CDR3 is TGTGCCAGCAGCTCCTTCAAGGGAGGACTGTTTTTT.

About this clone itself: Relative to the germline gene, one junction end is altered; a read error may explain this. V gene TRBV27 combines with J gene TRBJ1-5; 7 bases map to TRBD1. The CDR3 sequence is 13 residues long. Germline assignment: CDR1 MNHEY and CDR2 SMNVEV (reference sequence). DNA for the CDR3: TGTGCCAGCAGTTTATCAAGACAGGGTCCCTTGTATTTT. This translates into CASSLSRQGPLYF.

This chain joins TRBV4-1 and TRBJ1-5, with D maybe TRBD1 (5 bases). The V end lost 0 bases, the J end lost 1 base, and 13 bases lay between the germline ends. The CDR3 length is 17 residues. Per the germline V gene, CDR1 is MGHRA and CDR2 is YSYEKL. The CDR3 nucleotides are TGCGCCAGCAGCCAAGATGCGGGGCAACAAAGCAATCAGCCCCAGCATTTT. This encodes CASSQDAGQQSNQPQHF.

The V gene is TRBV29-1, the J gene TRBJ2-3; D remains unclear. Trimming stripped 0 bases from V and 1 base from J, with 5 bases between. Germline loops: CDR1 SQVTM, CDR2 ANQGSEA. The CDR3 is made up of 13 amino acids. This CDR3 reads CSVEEPGTDTQYF. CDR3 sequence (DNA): TGCAGCGTTGAAGAGCCGGGCACAGATACGCAGTATTTT.

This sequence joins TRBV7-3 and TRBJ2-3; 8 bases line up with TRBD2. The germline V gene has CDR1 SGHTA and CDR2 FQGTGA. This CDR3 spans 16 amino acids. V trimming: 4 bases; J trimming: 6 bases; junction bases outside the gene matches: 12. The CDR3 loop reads CASSWRGAGVGDTQYF. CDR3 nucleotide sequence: TGTGCCAGCAGCTGGAGGGGAGCGGGAGTCGGGGATACGCAGTATTTT.

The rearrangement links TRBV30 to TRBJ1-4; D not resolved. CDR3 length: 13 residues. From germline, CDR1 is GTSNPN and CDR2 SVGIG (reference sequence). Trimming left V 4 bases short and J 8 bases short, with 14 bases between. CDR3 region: CAWNPRRTEKLFF. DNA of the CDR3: TGTGCCTGGAATCCCCGCAGAACCGAAAAACTGTTTTTT.